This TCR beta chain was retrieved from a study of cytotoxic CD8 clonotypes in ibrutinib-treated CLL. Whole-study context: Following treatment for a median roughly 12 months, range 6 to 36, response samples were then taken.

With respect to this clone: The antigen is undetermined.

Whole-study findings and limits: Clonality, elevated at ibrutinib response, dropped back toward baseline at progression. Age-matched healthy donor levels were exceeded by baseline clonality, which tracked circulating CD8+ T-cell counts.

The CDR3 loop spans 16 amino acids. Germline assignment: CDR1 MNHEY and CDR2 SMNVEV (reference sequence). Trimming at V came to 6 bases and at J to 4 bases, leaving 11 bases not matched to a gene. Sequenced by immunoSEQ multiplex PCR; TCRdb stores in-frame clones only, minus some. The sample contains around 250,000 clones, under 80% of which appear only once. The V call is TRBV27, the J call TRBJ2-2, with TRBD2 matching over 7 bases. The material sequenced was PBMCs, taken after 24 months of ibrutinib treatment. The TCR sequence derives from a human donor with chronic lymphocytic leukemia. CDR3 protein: CASRPPAGTITGELFF. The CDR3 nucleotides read TGTGCCAGCAGGCCCCCTGCCGGGACTATCACCGGGGAGCTGTTTTTT.